This T cell receptor (beta chain) is drawn from a study of blood T cell repertoires in COVID-19 (dated by TCRdb to 2018 to 2021). For the wider study: Samples from collaborators originated in the United States, Italy and Spain and spanned both the acute and convalescent phases of COVID-19. The repertoires were released in a freely available public database intended as a resource for research on the immune response to SARS-CoV-2. Subjects who had been exposed to COVID-19, were actively infected with it, or had recovered from it provided the deeply sampled blood TCRbeta repertoires that made up the dataset. Samples came from the ongoing ImmuneRACE study (first 160 participants) plus 1,254 subjects from 6 global collaborators. Where available, HLA class I and class II types were taken from metadata supplied by the sample provider and were not determined by assay-based typing. The material from the prospective study consisted of cDNA or gDNA derived from T cells, B-cell-depleted T cells, or PBMCs. The sample metadata nearly always contained a de-identified subject ID, COVID-19 status, age in years and sex.

The germline V gene encodes CDR1 MNHEY and CDR2 SVGEGT. From V the trimming removes 2 bases and from J it removes 7 bases, while the gene matches leave 11 bases of the junction unaccounted for. The CDR3 runs 16 amino acids, cysteine and phenylalanine included. Of the read, only the CDR3 DNA is kept; its 48 bases are in frame from base 1. TCRbeta CDR3 regions were amplified from genomic DNA by means of the immunoSEQ Assay, a bias-controlled multiplex PCR. The original methods were these. Within the assay, amplification of reference gene primers was used to estimate how many nucleated cells each sample contained. To quantify the absolute abundance of each unique TCRbeta CDR3 rearrangement, sequence reads were collapsed and filtered. For each sample, productive Simpson clonality was calculated as the square root of Simpson's diversity index across productive rearrangements. TCRdb's version of the immuneACCESS table is confined to in-frame rearrangements and falls short of the full clone set. An unresolved V gene accounts for under half of the shortfall where checked; the remainder is of unknown origin. Clone size and V and J calls were adopted from that table, with D and trimming inferred from the DNA. Present in this sample are approximately 180,000 clones, 80% to 90% of which were seen just once. Clones ranked in the top ten supply around 3% of the sample.

Results the study describes overall, beyond this receptor: The amount of clinical and demographic metadata varied by source and participant and was provided uncurated.

As regards this clone: What this receptor recognizes is not known. No base-level quality is on record; no much larger clone is a single base apart.

The collaborating institutions used their own protocols to collect whole blood in K2EDTA tubes. For TCRbeta analysis, collaborators shipped samples in one of three forms: frozen whole blood, isolated PBMCs, or DNA extracted from either of those sample types. This TCR was recovered from a man in his sixties with acute or convalescent COVID-19. This receptor chain uses TRBV6-2 or TRBV6-3 and TRBJ2-1; 7 nucleotides in the junction match TRBD2. Sequencing was done on a sample of peripheral blood. This receptor has the CDR3 CASSYPLAGVTNEQFF. The bases are TGTGCCAGCAGTTACCCCCTGGCGGGAGTCACGAATGAGCAGTTCTTC.